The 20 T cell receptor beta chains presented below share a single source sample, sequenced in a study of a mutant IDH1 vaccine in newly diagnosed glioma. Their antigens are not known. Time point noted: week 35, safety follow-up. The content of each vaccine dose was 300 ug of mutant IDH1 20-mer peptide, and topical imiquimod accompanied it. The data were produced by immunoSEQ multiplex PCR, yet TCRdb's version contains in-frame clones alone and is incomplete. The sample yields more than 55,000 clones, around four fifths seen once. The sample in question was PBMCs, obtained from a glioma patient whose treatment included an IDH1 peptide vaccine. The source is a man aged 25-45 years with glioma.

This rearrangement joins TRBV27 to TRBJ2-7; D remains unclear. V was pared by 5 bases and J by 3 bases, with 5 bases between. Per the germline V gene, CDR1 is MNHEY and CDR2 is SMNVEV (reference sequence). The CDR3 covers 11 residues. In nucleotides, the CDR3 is TGTGCCAGCAGTAAAAACTACGAGCAGTACTTC. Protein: CASSKNYEQYF.

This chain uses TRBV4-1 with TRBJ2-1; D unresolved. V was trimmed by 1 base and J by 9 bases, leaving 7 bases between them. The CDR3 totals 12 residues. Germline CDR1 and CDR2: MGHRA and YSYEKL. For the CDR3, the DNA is TGCGCCAGCAGCCAAGTTAGCACTGAGCAGTTCTTC. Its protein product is CASSQVSTEQFF.

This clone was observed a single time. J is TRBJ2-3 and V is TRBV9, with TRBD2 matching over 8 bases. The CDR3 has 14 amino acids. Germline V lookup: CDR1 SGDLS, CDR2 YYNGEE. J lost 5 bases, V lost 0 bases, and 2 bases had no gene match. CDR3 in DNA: TGTGCCAGCAGCGTAGCCCTAGCGGGAGATACGCAGTATTTT. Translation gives CASSVALAGDTQYF.

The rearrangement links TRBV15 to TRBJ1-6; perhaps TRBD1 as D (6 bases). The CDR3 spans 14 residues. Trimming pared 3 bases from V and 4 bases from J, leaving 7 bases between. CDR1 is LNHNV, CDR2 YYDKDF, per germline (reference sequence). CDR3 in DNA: TGTGCCACCAGCAGCGGGACATATAATTCACCCCTCCACTTT. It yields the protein CATSSGTYNSPLHF.

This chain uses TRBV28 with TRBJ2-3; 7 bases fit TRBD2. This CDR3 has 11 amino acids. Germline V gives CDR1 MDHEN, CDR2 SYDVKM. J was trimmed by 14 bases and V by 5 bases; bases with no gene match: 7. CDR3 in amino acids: CASSQGLVGYF. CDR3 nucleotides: TGTGCCAGCAGTCAAGGACTAGTCGGGTATTTT.

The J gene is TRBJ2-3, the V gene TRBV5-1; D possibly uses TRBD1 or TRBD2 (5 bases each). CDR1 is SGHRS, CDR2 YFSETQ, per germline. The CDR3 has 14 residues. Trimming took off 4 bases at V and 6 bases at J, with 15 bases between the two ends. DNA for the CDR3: TGCGCCAGCAGCCCGGGACCTGGGGAGGATACGCAGTATTTT. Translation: CASSPGPGEDTQYF.

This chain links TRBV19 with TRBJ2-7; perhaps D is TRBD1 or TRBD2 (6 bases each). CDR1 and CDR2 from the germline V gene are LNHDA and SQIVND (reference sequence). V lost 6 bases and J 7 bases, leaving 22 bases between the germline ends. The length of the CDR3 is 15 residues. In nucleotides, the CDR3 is TGTGCCAGTAGCCCTGACGGGGCGGGAAGGGGGGAGCAGTACTTC. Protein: CASSPDGAGRGEQYF.

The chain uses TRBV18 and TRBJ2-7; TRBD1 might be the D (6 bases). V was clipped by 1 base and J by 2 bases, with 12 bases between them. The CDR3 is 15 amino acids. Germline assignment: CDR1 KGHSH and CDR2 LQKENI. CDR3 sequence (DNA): TGTGCCAGCTCACCACGGGGGCTCGGGCCCTACGAGCAGTACTTC. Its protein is CASSPRGLGPYEQYF.

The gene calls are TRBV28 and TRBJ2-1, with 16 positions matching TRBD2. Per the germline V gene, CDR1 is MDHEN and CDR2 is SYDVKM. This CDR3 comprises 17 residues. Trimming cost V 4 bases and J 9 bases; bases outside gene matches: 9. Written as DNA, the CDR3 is TGTGCCAGCAGTTCGCCTCTCGGGACTAGCGGGGGGGCTGAGCAGTTCTTC. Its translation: CASSSPLGTSGGAEQFF.

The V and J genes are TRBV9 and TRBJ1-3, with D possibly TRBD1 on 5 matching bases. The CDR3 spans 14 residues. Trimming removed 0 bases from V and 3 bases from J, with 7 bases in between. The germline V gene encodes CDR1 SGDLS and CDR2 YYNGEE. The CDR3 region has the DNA TGTGCCAGCAGCGTAGGTCAGGGTGGAAACACCATATATTTT. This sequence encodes CASSVGQGGNTIYF.

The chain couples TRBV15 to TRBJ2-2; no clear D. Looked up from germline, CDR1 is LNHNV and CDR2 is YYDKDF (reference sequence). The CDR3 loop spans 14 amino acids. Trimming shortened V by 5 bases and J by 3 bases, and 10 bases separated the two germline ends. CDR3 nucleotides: TGTGCCACCAGCCCTTCCGATTACACCGGGGAGCTGTTTTTT. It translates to CATSPSDYTGELFF.

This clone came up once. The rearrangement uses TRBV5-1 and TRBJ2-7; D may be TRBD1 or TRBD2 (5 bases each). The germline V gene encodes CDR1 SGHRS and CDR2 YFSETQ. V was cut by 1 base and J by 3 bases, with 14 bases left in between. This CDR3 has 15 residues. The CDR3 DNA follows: TGCGCCAGCAGCTTGAAGGGTGAGAGGGGCTACGAGCAGTACTTC. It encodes CASSLKGERGYEQYF.

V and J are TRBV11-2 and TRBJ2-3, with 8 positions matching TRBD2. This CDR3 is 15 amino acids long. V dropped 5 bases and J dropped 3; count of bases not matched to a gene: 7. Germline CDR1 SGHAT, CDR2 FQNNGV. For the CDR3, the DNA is TGTGCCAGCAGCGGACCGGGACTAGGAACAGATACGCAGTATTTT. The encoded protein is CASSGPGLGTDTQYF.

This CDR3 is CASSGSSADIQYF. CDR3 DNA sequence: TGTGCCAGCAGTGGGAGTAGCGCCGACATTCAGTACTTC. The chain combines TRBV6-4 with TRBJ2-4; maybe TRBD2 (5 bases). Germline V gives CDR1 MRHNA, CDR2 SNTAGT. The CDR3 runs to 13 residues. With 4 bases removed from V and 8 bases from J, the gap between germline ends came to 12 bases.

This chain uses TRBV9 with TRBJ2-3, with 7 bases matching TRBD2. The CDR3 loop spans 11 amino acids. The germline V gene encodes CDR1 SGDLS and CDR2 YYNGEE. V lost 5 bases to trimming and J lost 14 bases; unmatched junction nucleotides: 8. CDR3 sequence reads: CASRSGTIMYF. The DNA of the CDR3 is TGTGCCAGCAGATCCGGGACTATTATGTATTTT. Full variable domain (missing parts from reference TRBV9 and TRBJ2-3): DSGVTQTPKHLITATGQRVTLRCSPRSGDLSVYWYQQSLDQGLQFLIQYYNGEERAKGNILERFSAQQFPDLHSELNLSSLELGDSALYFCASRSGTIMYFGPGTRLTVL.

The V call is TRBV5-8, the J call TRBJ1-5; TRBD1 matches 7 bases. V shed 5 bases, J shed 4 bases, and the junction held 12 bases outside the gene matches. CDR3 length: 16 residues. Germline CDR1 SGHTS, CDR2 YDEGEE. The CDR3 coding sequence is TGTGCCAGCAGGCCAAGCTCCGGGACAGATAATCAGCCCCAGCATTTT. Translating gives CASRPSSGTDNQPQHF.

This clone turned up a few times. The CDR3 bases are TGTGCCAGCTCACCGGACAGGGGAATCTATGGCTACACCTTC. Translating it yields CASSPDRGIYGYTF. The gene calls are TRBV18 and TRBJ1-2; 9 bases map to TRBD1. Per the germline V gene, CDR1 is KGHSH and CDR2 is LQKENI. V was clipped by 3 bases and J by 4 bases; unmatched bases: 3. The CDR3 has 14 residues.

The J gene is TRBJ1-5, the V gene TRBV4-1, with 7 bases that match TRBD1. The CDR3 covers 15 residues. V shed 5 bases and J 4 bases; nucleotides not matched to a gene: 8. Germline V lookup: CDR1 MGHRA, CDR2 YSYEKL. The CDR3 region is CASSDRVDNNQPQHF. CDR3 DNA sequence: TGCGCCAGCAGCGACAGGGTAGATAATAATCAGCCCCAGCATTTT.

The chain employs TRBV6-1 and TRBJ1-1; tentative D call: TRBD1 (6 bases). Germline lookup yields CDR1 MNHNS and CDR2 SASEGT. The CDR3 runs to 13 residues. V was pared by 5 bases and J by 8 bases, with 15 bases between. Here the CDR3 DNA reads TGTGCCAGCAGTACAACAGGGTGGGGAGAAGCTTTCTTT. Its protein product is CASSTTGWGEAFF.

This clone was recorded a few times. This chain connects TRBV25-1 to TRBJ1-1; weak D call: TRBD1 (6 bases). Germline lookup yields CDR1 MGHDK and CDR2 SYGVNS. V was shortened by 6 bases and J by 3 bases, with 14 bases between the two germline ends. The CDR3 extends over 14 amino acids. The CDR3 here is CASSRGGLYTEAFF. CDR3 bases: TGTGCCAGCAGCAGGGGAGGGTTATACACTGAAGCTTTCTTT.